These 25 T cell receptor beta chains originate from one sample sequenced in a study of cytomegalovirus exposure and HLA in healthy donors (dated by TCRdb to about 2017). Library preparation employed the immunoSEQ multiplex PCR assay. Imported from immuneACCESS, the table was reduced by TCRdb to in-frame sequences with V and J called. These copies leave out some clones; in studies compared against another copy, an unresolved V gene accounts for under half, and the cause of the remainder is not known. Recorded for this sample are fewer than 400,000 clones; around 90% of them occurred a single time. The ten largest clonotypes hold about 0.96% of the sample. Sequenced input: PBMCs. The receptors originated from a man under 40 in good health and CMV-seronegative.

This clone was picked up one time. This chain joins TRBV6-1 and TRBJ1-5, with D uncertain. Trimming removed 1 base at V and 6 bases at J, with 13 bases between. The length of the CDR3 is 15 residues. CDR1 and CDR2 (germline): MNHNS, SASEGT. This CDR3 is CASSEGQRLGQPQHF. In DNA form, the CDR3 reads TGTGCCAGCAGTGAAGGACAACGCTTGGGTCAGCCCCAGCATTTT.

The chain has TRBV7-6 and TRBJ2-6; D not certain. V lost 5 bases, J lost 0 bases, and 8 bases lay in between. Germline values: CDR1 SGHVS, CDR2 FNYEAQ. The CDR3 sequence is 15 residues long. The CDR3 sequence: CASSPLFSGANVLTF. The CDR3 bases are TGTGCCAGCAGCCCACTCTTCTCTGGGGCCAACGTCCTGACTTTC.

The chain recombines TRBV4-1 with TRBJ2-7; no clear D. V was pared by 0 bases and J by 2 bases, with 11 bases between. Per germline, CDR1 MGHRA and CDR2 YSYEKL. CDR3 length: 15 amino acids. The CDR3 DNA follows: TGCGCCAGCAGCCAAGATTCCGCAGTTCCCTACGAGCAGTACTTC. This encodes CASSQDSAVPYEQYF.

V is TRBV30 and J is TRBJ2-1; D might be TRBD1 (6 bases). In germline, CDR1 is GTSNPN, CDR2 SVGIG (reference sequence). There are 15 residues in the CDR3. V was trimmed by 1 base and J by 4 bases, leaving 14 bases between them. The DNA of the CDR3 is TGTGCCTGGAGTGCGGGACACAGAACTTACAATGAGCAGTTCTTC. It yields the protein CAWSAGHRTYNEQFF. The full variable domain, completed using reference TRBV30 and TRBJ2-1, is SQTIHQWPATLVQPVGSPLSLECTVEGTSNPNLYWYRQAAGRGLQLLFYSVGIGQISSEVPQNLSASRPQDRQFILSSKKLLLSDSGFYLCAWSAGHRTYNEQFFGPGTRLTVL.

V gene TRBV29-1 combines with J gene TRBJ1-1; the D gene is possibly TRBD1 (5 bases). V lost 0 bases and J lost 5, with 19 bases in between. Germline CDR1 SQVTM, CDR2 ANQGSEA. This CDR3 contains 16 residues. DNA of the CDR3: TGCAGCGTTGAAGATTTGGACGTCGGGGGTCGGACTGAAGCTTTCTTT. Its protein is CSVEDLDVGGRTEAFF.

The chain is built from TRBV12-5 and TRBJ2-7, with TRBD1 matching 7 bases. The CDR3 contains 12 residues. Germline CDR1 LGHNT, CDR2 FRNRAP. Unmatched junction bases numbered 2, after V lost 3 bases and J lost 6 bases. CDR3 in amino acids: CASGFEGAEQYF. The DNA of the CDR3 is TGTGCTAGTGGTTTTGAGGGGGCCGAGCAGTACTTC.

This clone was seen only once. The chain is built from TRBV30 and TRBJ2-7, with TRBD1 as a possible D gene (6 bases). The CDR3 is made up of 13 amino acids. Trimming cost V 4 bases and J 6 bases, with 16 bases left between them. Germline loops: CDR1 GTSNPN, CDR2 SVGIG (reference sequence). CDR3 region: CAWIRDTSGEQYF. The CDR3 DNA follows: TGTGCCTGGATCCGGGACACCTCCGGCGAGCAGTACTTC.

The chain employs TRBV7-8 and TRBJ2-7; 11 bases fit TRBD1. CDR1 and CDR2 (germline): SGHVS, FQNEAQ. The J segment lost 1 base and the V segment lost 2 bases, leaving 4 bases of the junction unmatched. This CDR3 comprises 16 residues. CDR3 nucleotide sequence: TGTGCCAGCAGCTTATGGGGGACAGGGGGATCCTACGAGCAGTACTTC. As protein: CASSLWGTGGSYEQYF.

In nucleotides, the CDR3 is TGTGCCAGCAGCAGAGGGGGTACGTACGAGCAGTACTTC. Translated: CASSRGGTYEQYF. The chain has TRBV5-6 and TRBJ2-7, with D possibly matching TRBD1 (6 bases). The CDR3 contains 13 residues. V lost 4 bases and J 4 bases, leaving 12 bases between the germline ends. Looked up from germline, CDR1 is SGHDT and CDR2 is YYEEEE.

The V call is TRBV4-1, the J call TRBJ2-4; TRBD1 matches at 7 bases. CDR3 length: 14 amino acids. The trim removed 6 bases at V and 3 bases at J, leaving 5 bases unmatched. Germline CDR1 MGHRA, CDR2 YSYEKL. Written as DNA, the CDR3 is TGCGCCAGCAGTGCAGGACAGGTCAAAAACATTCAGTACTTC. This codes for CASSAGQVKNIQYF.

The J gene is TRBJ1-4, the V gene TRBV19; D might be TRBD1 (6 bases). The germline V gene has CDR1 LNHDA and CDR2 SQIVND (reference sequence). The V gene lost 4 bases and the J gene lost 8 bases, with 17 bases spanning the gap. The CDR3 is 15 residues long. The DNA for the CDR3 is TGTGCCAGTAGTAAACTGGGACATCTCGAGGAAAAACTGTTTTTT. It codes for CASSKLGHLEEKLFF.

This clone was seen once. The chain has TRBV7-9 and TRBJ2-7, with D tentatively TRBD2 (6 bases). Trimming cost V 4 bases and J 1 base, with 14 bases left between them. The CDR3 sequence is 15 residues long. From germline, CDR1 is SEHNR and CDR2 FQNEAQ (reference sequence). The CDR3 DNA follows: TGTGCCAGCAGCTCGACCGGGACTCGGTCCTACGAGCAGTACTTC. It yields the protein CASSSTGTRSYEQYF.

V and J are TRBV4-1 and TRBJ1-5; D is unclear. The CDR3 length is 15 residues. Germline assignment: CDR1 MGHRA and CDR2 YSYEKL. The V end was cut by 0 bases, the J end by 7 bases, with 13 bases between. The CDR3 loop is CASSQEPGAGQPQHF. DNA of the CDR3: TGCGCCAGCAGCCAAGAACCGGGAGCAGGACAGCCCCAGCATTTT.

The rearrangement joins TRBV9 to TRBJ2-5, with D possibly matching TRBD1 (5 bases). The CDR3 covers 13 residues. Germline loops: CDR1 SGDLS, CDR2 YYNGEE. Trimming stripped 4 bases from V and 7 bases from J, with 14 bases between. The chain's CDR3 is CASSQGHVGTQYF. The CDR3 DNA reads TGTGCCAGCAGCCAAGGACACGTGGGGACCCAGTACTTC.

V is TRBV18 and J is TRBJ2-3; TRBD1 aligns across 9 bases. This CDR3 is 17 amino acids long. Germline V gene data show CDR1 as KGHSH and CDR2 as LQKENI. Trimming removed 0 bases from V and 7 bases from J; junction bases left unmatched: 11. The chain's CDR3 is CASSPPIAGTGINTQYF. CDR3 bases: TGTGCCAGCTCACCACCGATCGCCGGGACAGGGATAAATACGCAGTATTTT.

The genes are TRBV10-1 and TRBJ2-5; D call uncertain. The length of the CDR3 is 13 residues. Trimming removed 3 bases from V and 2 bases from J, with 7 bases in between. Per the germline V gene, CDR1 is WNHNN and CDR2 is SYGVQD (reference sequence). The CDR3 here is CASSETNQETQYF. The CDR3 nucleotides read TGCGCCAGCAGTGAAACAAATCAAGAGACCCAGTACTTC.

The chain has TRBV13 and TRBJ2-5, with TRBD1 matching over 9 bases. CDR1 and CDR2 from the germline V gene are PRHDT and FYEKMQ (reference sequence). The CDR3 covers 14 residues. J lost 4 bases, V lost 4 bases, and 4 bases had no gene match. The CDR3 DNA follows: TGTGCCAGCAGCTCGGGACAGGGCTCAGAGACCCAGTACTTC. Its protein product is CASSSGQGSETQYF.

The V call is TRBV9, the J call TRBJ1-3, with D tentatively TRBD1 (5 bases). This CDR3 comprises 13 residues. The germline V gene has CDR1 SGDLS and CDR2 YYNGEE. Trimming cost V 3 bases and J 5 bases, with 9 bases left between them. The CDR3 sequence is CASSDGGRNTIYF. The DNA of the CDR3 is TGTGCCAGCAGCGACGGGGGGAGAAACACCATATATTTT.

This rearrangement joins TRBV15 to TRBJ1-2; D call uncertain. The V end lost 0 bases, the J end lost 1 base, and 12 bases lay between the germline ends. The CDR3 length is 16 residues. Germline V gene data show CDR1 as LNHNV and CDR2 as YYDKDF (reference sequence). The CDR3 sequence: CATSRDSGGFNYGYTF. The CDR3 nucleotides read TGTGCCACCAGCAGAGATTCGGGAGGATTTAACTATGGCTACACCTTC.

The V call is TRBV6-5, the J call TRBJ2-7; 7 nucleotides align to TRBD2. Germline values: CDR1 MNHEY, CDR2 SVGAGI. Trimming cost V 3 bases and J 6 bases; bases outside gene matches: 5. This CDR3 has 13 residues. The CDR3 sequence: CASSYGTSAEQYF. In DNA, the CDR3 is TGTGCCAGCAGTTATGGAACTAGCGCCGAGCAGTACTTC.

The chain has TRBV5-4 and TRBJ2-7; TRBD1 agrees at 7 bases. Trimming at V came to 2 bases and at J to 3 bases, leaving 5 bases not matched to a gene. The CDR3 runs 14 residues. Germline CDR1 is SGHNT and CDR2 is YYREEE (reference sequence). The CDR3 protein is CASSFTTGDYEQYF. In DNA form, the CDR3 reads TGTGCCAGCAGCTTCACAACAGGGGACTACGAGCAGTACTTC.

This clone was detected only once. The chain uses TRBV6-5 and TRBJ2-7; 7 bases agree with TRBD1. Germline V gives CDR1 MNHEY, CDR2 SVGAGI. The CDR3 has 13 residues. V gave up 4 bases and J gave up 2 bases; unmatched junction bases: 2. CDR3 region: CASSLDRTYEQYF. DNA of the CDR3: TGTGCCAGCAGTTTGGACAGGACCTACGAGCAGTACTTC.

The V call is TRBV14, the J call TRBJ2-1; no firm D call. The CDR3 extends over 14 amino acids. V gave up 5 bases and J gave up 0 bases, with 8 bases separating them. Germline CDR1 reads SGHDN; CDR2 reads FVKESK. Here the CDR3 DNA reads TGTGCCAGCAGCACCCCAGGCTCCTACAATGAGCAGTTCTTC. Residues: CASSTPGSYNEQFF.

V usage is TRBV11-2 and J usage is TRBJ2-7; D not resolved. Trimming took 5 bases from V and 4 from J, leaving 15 bases between them. The CDR3 is 14 amino acids. The V gene's germline CDR1 is SGHAT and CDR2 FQNNGV. The CDR3 loop is CASSTRVSMYEQYF. The CDR3 DNA follows: TGTGCCAGCAGCACCCGGGTCTCTATGTACGAGCAGTACTTC.

The rearrangement links TRBV7-2 to TRBJ2-2; TRBD1 agrees at 7 bases. Germline CDR1 is SGHTA and CDR2 is FQGNSA. The CDR3 contains 16 residues. V shed 1 base, J shed 6 bases, and the junction held 8 bases outside the gene matches. CDR3 nucleotide sequence: TGTGCCAGCAGCTTAGAGGGGGCAGGGGTCCCCGGGGAGCTGTTTTTT. Its translation: CASSLEGAGVPGELFF.